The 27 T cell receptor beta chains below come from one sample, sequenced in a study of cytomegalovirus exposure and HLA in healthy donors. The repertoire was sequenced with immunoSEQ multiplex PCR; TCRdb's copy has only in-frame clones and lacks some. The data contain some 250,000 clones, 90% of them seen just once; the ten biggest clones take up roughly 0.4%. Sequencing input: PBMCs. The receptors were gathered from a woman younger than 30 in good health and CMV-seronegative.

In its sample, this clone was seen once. In nucleotides, the CDR3 is TGTGCCAGCAGCGTAGGCAGGAAAAATGGCTACACCTTC. It specifies CASSVGRKNGYTF. This chain uses TRBV9 with TRBJ1-2, with D unclear. Germline CDR1 and CDR2: SGDLS and YYNGEE. The V gene lost 0 bases and the J gene lost 6 bases, with 9 bases spanning the gap. The CDR3 is made up of 13 amino acids. Filled out from reference TRBV9 and TRBJ1-2, the complete variable domain reads DSGVTQTPKHLITATGQRVTLRCSPRSGDLSVYWYQQSLDQGLQFLIQYYNGEERAKGNILERFSAQQFPDLHSELNLSSLELGDSALYFCASSVGRKNGYTFGSGTRLTVV.

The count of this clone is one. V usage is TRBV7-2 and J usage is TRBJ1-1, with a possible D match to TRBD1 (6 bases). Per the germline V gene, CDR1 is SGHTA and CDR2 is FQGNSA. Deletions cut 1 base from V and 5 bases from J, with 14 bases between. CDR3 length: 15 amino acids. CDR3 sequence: CASSLVGGQGTEAFF. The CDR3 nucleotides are TGTGCCAGCAGCTTAGTGGGGGGGCAGGGAACTGAAGCTTTCTTT.

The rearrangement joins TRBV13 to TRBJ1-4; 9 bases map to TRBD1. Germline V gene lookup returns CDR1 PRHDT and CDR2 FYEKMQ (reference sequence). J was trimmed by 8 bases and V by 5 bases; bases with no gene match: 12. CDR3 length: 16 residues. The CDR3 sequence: CASSLAWDRAEEKLFF. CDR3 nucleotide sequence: TGTGCCAGCAGCCTAGCCTGGGACAGGGCGGAAGAAAAACTGTTTTTT. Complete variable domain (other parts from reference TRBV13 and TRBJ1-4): AAGVIQSPRHLIKEKRETATLKCYPIPRHDTVYWYQQGPGQDPQFLISFYEKMQSDKGSIPDRFSAQQFSDYHSELNMSSLELGDSALYFCASSLAWDRAEEKLFFGSGTQLSVL.

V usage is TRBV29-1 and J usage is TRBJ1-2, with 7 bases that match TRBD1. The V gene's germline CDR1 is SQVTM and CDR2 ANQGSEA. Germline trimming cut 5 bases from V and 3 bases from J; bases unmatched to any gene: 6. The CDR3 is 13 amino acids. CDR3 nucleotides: TGCAGCGTTAACAGGGGCTCCGACTATGGCTACACCTTC. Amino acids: CSVNRGSDYGYTF.

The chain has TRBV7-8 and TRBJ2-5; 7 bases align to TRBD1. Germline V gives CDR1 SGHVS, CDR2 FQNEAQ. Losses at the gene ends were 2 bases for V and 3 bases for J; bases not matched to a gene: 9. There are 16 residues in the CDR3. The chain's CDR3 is CASSLIHRGREETQYF. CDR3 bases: TGTGCCAGCAGCTTAATCCACAGGGGCAGGGAAGAGACCCAGTACTTC.

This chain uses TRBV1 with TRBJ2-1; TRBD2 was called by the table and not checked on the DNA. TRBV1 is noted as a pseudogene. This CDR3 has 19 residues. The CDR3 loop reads CTSSQDKGGAGYCSYEQFF. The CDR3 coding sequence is TGCACCAGCAGCCAAGATAAAGGGGGAGCGGGGTACTGTAGTTATGAGCAGTTCTTC.

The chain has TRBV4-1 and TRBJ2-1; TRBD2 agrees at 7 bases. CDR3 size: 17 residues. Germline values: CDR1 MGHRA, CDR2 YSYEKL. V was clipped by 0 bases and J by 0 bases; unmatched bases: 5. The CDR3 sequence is CASSQDGAGSSYNEQFF. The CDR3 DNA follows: TGCGCCAGCAGCCAAGATGGAGCGGGGAGCTCCTACAATGAGCAGTTCTTC.

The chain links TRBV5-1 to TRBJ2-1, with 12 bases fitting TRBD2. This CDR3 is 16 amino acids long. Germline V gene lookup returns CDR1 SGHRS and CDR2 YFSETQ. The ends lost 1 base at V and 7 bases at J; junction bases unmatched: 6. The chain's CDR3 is CASSLTTSGGFNEQFF. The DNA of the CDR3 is TGCGCCAGCAGCTTGACTACTAGCGGGGGGTTTAATGAGCAGTTCTTC.

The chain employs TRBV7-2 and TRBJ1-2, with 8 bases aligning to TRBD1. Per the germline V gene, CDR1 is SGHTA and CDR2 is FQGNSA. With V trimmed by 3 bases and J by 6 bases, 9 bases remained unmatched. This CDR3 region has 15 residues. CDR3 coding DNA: TGTGCCAGCAGCTTTCTAGACAGGGGTCTTGATGGCTACACCTTC. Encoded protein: CASSFLDRGLDGYTF.

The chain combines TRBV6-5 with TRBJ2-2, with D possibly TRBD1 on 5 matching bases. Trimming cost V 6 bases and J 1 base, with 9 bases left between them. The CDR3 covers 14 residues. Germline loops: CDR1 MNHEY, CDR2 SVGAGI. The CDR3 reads CASRPTGNTGELFF. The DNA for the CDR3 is TGTGCCAGCAGACCCACAGGGAACACCGGGGAGCTGTTTTTT.

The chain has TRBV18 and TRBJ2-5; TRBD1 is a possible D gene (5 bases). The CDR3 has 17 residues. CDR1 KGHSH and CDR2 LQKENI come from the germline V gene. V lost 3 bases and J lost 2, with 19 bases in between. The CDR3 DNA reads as TGTGCCAGCTCACCTGGGGCTTCAACCCTAATACAAGAGACCCAGTACTTC. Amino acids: CASSPGASTLIQETQYF.

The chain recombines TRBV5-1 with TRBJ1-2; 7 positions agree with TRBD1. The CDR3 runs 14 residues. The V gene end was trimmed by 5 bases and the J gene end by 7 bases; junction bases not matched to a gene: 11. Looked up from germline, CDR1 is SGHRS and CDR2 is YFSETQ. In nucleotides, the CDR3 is TGCGCCAGCAGTTCGGAGGGGGCTTGGATTGGCTACACCTTC. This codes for CASSSEGAWIGYTF.

The CDR3 coding sequence is TGTGCCAGCAGCCGCACCAGAGACAACTTCTACGAGCAGTACTTC. Translation gives CASSRTRDNFYEQYF. This chain joins TRBV5-4 and TRBJ2-7; D uncertain. CDR3 size: 15 residues. Trimming left V 4 bases short and J 3 bases short, with 17 bases between. The germline gives CDR1 SGHNT, CDR2 YYREEE (reference sequence).

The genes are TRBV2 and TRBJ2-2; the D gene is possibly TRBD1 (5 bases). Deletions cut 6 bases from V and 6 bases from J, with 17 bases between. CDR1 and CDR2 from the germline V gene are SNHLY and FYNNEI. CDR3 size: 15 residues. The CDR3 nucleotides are TGTGCCAGCAGGGACGACGCAGGGTATCCCGGGGAGCTGTTTTTT. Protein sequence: CASRDDAGYPGELFF.

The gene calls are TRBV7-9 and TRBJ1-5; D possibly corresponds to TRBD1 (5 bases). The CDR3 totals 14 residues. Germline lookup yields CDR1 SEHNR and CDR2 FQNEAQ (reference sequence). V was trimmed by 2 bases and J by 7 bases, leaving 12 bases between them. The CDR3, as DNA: TGTGCCAGCAGCTTACAGGGCTTCAGCCAGCCCCAGCATTTT. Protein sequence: CASSLQGFSQPQHF.

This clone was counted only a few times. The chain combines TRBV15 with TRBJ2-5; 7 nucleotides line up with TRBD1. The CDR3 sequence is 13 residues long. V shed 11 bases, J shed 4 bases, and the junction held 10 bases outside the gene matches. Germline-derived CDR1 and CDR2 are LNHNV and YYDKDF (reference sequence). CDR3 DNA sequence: TGTGCCTTCCGAACAGGGGTCAGAGAGACCCAGTACTTC. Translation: CAFRTGVRETQYF. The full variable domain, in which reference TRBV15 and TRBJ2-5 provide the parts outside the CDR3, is DAMVIQNPRYQVTQFGKPVTLSCSQTLNHNVMYWYQQKSSQAPKLLFHYYDKDFNNEADTPDNFQSRRPNTSFCFLDIRSPGLGDTAMYLCAFRTGVRETQYFGPGTRLLVL.

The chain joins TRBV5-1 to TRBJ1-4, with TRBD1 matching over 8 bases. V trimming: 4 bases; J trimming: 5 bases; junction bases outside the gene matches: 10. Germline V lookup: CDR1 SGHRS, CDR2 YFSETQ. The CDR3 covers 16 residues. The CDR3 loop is CASSRSPGQENEKLFF. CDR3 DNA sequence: TGCGCCAGCAGCCGAAGTCCGGGACAGGAAAATGAAAAACTGTTTTTT.

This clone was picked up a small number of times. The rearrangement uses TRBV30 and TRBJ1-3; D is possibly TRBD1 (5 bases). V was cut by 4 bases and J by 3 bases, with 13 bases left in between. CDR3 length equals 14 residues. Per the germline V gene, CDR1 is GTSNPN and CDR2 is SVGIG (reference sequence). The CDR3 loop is CAWNIRADGNTIYF. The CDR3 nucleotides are TGTGCCTGGAACATCAGGGCGGATGGAAACACCATATATTTT.

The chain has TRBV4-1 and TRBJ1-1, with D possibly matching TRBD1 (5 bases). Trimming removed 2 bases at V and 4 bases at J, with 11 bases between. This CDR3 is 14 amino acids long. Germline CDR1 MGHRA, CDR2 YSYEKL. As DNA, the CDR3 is TGCGCCAGCAGCCAACGTAGGGGCGGCACTGAAGCTTTCTTT. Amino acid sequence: CASSQRRGGTEAFF.

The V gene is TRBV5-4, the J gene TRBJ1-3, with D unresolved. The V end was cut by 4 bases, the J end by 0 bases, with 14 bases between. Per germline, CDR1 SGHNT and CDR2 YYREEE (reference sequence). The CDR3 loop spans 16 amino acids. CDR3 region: CASSPRGGLSGNTIYF. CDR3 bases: TGTGCCAGCAGCCCAAGAGGAGGCCTCTCTGGAAACACCATATATTTT.

The CDR3 region is CASSLDVRGEQYV. The CDR3 nucleotides read TGTGCCAGCAGCTTAGATGTCAGGGGGGAGCAGTACGTC. The chain is built from TRBV7-8 and TRBJ2-7, with 7 bases identical to TRBD1. J lost 7 bases, V lost 1 base, and 4 bases had no gene match. The CDR3 sequence is 13 residues long. Germline CDR1 and CDR2: SGHVS and FQNEAQ.

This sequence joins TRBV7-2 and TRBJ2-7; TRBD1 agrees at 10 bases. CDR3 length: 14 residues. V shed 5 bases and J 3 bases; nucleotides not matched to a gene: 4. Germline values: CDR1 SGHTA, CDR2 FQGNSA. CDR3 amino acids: CASSRDRGYYEQYF. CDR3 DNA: TGTGCCAGCAGCCGGGACAGGGGATACTACGAGCAGTACTTC. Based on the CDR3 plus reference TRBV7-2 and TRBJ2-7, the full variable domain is GAGVSQSPSNKVTEKGKDVELRCDPISGHTALYWYRQSLGQGLEFLIYFQGNSAPDKSGLPSDRFSAERTGGSVSTLTIQRTQQEDSAVYLCASSRDRGYYEQYFGPGTRLTVT.

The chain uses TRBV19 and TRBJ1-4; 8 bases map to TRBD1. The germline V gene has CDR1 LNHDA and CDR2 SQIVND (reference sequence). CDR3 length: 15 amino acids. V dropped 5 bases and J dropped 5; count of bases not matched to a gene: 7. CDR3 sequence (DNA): TGTGCCAGTAGTGGATGGACAGGGAACAATGAAAAACTGTTTTTT. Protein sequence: CASSGWTGNNEKLFF. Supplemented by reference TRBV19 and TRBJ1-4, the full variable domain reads DGGITQSPKYLFRKEGQNVTLSCEQNLNHDAMYWYRQDPGQGLRLIYYSQIVNDFQKGDIAEGYSVSREKKESFPLTVTSAQKNPTAFYLCASSGWTGNNEKLFFGSGTQLSVL.

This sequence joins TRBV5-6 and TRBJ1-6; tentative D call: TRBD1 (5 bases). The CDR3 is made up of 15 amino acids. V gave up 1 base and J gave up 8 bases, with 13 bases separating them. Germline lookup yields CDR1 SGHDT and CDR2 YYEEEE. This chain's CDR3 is CASSLLLGPHSPLHF. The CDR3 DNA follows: TGTGCCAGCAGCTTGCTTCTGGGGCCCCATTCACCCCTCCACTTT.

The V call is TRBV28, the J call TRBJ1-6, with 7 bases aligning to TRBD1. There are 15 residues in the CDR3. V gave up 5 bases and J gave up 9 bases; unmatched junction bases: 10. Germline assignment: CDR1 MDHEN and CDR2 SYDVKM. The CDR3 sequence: CASSGGDRDVSPLHF. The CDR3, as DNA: TGTGCCAGCAGTGGGGGAGACAGGGATGTTTCACCCCTCCACTTT.

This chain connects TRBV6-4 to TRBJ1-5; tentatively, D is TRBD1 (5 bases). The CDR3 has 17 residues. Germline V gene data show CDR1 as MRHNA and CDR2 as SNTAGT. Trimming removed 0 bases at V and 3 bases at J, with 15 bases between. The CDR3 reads CASSDSRNHRFNQPQHF. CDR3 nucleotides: TGTGCCAGCAGTGACTCGCGAAACCACAGGTTCAATCAGCCCCAGCATTTT.

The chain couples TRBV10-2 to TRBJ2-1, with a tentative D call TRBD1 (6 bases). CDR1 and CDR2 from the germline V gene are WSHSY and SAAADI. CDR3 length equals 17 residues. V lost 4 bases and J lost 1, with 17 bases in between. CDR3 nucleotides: TGCGCCAGCAGTGGACCCAGGGACATGGCTTCCTACAATGAGCAGTTCTTC. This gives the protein CASSGPRDMASYNEQFF.